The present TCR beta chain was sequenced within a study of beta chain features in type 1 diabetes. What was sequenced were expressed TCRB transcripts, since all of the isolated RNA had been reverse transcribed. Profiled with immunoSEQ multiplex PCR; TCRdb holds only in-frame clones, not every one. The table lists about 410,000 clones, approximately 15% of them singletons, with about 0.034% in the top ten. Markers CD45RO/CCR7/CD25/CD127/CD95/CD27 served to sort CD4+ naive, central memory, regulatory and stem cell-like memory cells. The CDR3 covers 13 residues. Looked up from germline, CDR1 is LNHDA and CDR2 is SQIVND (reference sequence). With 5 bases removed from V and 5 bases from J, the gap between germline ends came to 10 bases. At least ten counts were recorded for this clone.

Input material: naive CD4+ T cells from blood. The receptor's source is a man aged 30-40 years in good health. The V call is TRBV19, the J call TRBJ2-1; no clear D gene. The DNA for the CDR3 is TGTGCCAGTAGTGGTTCGGTAAACAATGAGCAGTTCTTC. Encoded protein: CASSGSVNNEQFF.